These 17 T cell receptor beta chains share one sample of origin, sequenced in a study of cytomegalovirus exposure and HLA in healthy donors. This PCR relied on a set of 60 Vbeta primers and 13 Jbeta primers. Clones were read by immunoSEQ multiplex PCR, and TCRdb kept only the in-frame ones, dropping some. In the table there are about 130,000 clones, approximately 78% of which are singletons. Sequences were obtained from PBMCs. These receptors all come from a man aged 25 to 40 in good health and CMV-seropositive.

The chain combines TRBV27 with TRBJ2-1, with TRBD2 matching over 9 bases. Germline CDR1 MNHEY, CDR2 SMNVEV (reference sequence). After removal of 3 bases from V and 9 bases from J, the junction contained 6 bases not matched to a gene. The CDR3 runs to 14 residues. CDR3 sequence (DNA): TGTGCCAGCAGTTTTAGCGGGAGTGGGGGTGAGCAGTTCTTC. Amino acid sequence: CASSFSGSGGEQFF.

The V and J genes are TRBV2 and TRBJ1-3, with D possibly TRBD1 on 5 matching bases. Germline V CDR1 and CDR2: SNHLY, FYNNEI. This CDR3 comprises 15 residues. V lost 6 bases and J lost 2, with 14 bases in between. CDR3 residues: CASRGGVFTGNTIYF. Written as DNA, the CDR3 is TGTGCCAGCAGGGGGGGGGTCTTTACTGGAAACACCATATATTTT. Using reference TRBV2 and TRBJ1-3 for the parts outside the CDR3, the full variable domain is EPEVTQTPSHQVTQMGQEVILRCVPISNHLYFYWYRQILGQKVEFLVSFYNNEISEKSEIFDDQFSVERPDGSNFTLKIRSTKLEDSAMYFCASRGGVFTGNTIYFGEGSWLTVV.

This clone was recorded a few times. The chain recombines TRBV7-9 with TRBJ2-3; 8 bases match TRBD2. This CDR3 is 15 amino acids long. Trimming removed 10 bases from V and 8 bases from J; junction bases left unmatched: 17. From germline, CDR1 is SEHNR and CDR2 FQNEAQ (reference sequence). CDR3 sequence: CATTGGRAISGTQYF. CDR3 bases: TGTGCCACAACGGGGGGGAGGGCCATTTCGGGTACGCAGTATTTT.

CDR3 in DNA: TGTGCCAGCAGCCTCAACAGGGTAATGGGGCCCCAGCATTTT. Residues: CASSLNRVMGPQHF. The chain uses TRBV11-2 and TRBJ1-5; perhaps TRBD1 as D (6 bases). Germline CDR1 is SGHAT and CDR2 is FQNNGV. V shed 5 bases and J shed 9 bases, with 17 bases lying between them. The CDR3 length is 14 residues.

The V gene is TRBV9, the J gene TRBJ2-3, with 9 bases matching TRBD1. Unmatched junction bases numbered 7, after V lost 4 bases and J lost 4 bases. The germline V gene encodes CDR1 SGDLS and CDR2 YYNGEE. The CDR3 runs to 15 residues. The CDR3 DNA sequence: TGTGCCAGCAGCCTGGGACAGGGAGGTGCAGATACGCAGTATTTT. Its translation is CASSLGQGGADTQYF.

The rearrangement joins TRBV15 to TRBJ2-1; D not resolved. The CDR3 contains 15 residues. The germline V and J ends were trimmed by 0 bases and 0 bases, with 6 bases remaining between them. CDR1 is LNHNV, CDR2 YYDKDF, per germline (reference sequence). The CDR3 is CATSREYSSYNEQFF. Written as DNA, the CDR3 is TGTGCCACCAGCAGAGAGTATTCCTCCTACAATGAGCAGTTCTTC.

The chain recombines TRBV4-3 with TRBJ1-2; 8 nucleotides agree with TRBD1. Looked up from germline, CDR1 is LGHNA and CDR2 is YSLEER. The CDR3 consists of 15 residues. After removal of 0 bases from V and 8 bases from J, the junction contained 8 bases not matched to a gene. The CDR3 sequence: CASSQEHQGAGGYTF. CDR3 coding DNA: TGCGCCAGCAGCCAAGAACACCAGGGGGCGGGAGGCTACACCTTC.

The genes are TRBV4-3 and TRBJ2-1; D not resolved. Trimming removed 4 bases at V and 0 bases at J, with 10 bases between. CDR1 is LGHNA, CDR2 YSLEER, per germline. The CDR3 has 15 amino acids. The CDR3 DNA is TGCGCCAGCAGCCTTGACTCTAGCTCCTACAATGAGCAGTTCTTC. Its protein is CASSLDSSSYNEQFF.

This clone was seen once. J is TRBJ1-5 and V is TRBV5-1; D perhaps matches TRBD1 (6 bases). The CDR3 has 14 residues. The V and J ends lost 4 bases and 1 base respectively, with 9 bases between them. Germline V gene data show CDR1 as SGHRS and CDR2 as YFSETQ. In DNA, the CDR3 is TGCGCCAGCAGCCGGACAGCGAGCAATCAGCCCCAGCATTTT. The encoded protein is CASSRTASNQPQHF.

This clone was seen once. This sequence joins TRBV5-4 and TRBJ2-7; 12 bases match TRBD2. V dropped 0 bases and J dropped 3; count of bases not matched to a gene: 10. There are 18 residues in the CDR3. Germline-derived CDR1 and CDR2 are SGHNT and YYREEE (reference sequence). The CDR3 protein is CASSLGVRASGRVYEQYF. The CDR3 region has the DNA TGTGCCAGCAGCTTGGGAGTTCGGGCTAGCGGGAGGGTCTACGAGCAGTACTTC.

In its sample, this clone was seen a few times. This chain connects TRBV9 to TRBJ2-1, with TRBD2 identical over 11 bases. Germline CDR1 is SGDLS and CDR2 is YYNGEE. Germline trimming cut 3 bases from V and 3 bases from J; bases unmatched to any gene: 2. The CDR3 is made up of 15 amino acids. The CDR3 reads CASSEGLADYNEQFF. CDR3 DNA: TGTGCCAGCAGCGAGGGACTAGCGGACTACAATGAGCAGTTCTTC.

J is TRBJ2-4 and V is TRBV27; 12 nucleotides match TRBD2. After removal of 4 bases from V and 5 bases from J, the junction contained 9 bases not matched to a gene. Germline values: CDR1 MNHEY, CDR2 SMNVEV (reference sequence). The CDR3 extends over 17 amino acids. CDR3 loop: CASSSRTSGINENIQYF. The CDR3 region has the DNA TGTGCCAGCAGTTCCCGGACTAGCGGGATAAACGAAAACATTCAGTACTTC.

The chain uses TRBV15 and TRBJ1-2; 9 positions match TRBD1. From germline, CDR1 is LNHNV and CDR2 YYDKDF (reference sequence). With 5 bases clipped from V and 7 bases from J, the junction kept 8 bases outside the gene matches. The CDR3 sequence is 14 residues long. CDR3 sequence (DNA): TGTGCCACCAGCCGGGACAGGGCTATTTCTGGCTACACCTTC. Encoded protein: CATSRDRAISGYTF.

CDR3 coding DNA: TGTGCCAGTAGTAAGTATGGGGGGACTAGCGGGTCCTCTCTCAACATTCAGTACTTC. Its translation: CASSKYGGTSGSSLNIQYF. The genes are TRBV19 and TRBJ2-4; TRBD2 matches at 12 bases. This CDR3 has 19 residues. The V gene end was trimmed by 4 bases and the J gene end by 7 bases; junction bases not matched to a gene: 17. Germline lookup yields CDR1 LNHDA and CDR2 SQIVND (reference sequence).

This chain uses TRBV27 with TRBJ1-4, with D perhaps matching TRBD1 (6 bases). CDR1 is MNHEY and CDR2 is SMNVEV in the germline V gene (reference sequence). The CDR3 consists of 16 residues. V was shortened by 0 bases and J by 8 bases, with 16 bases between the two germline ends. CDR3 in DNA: TGTGCCAGCAGTTTATCGGGGGGGACAAACATCGAAAAACTGTTTTTT. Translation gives CASSLSGGTNIEKLFF. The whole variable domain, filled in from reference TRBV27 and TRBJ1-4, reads EAQVTQNPRYLITVTGKKLTVTCSQNMNHEYMSWYRQDPGLGLRQIYYSMNVEVTDKGDVPEGYKVSRKEKRNFPLILESPSPNQTSLYFCASSLSGGTNIEKLFFGSGTQLSVL.

The CDR3 sequence: CASRHDSRAEAFF. The CDR3 nucleotides read TGTGCCAGCAGACACGACAGTCGAGCTGAAGCTTTCTTT. The chain links TRBV27 to TRBJ1-1, with D maybe TRBD1 (5 bases). Germline lookup yields CDR1 MNHEY and CDR2 SMNVEV (reference sequence). The CDR3 is 13 residues long. Trimming left V 6 bases short and J 6 bases short, with 14 bases between.

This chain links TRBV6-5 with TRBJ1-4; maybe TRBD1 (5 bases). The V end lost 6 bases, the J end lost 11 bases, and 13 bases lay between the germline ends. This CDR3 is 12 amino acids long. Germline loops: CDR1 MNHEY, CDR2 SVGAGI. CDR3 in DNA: TGTGCCAGCAGCGCCGGGGGGGGTAAACTGTTTTTT. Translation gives CASSAGGGKLFF.